These T cell receptor beta chains were read from a single sample in a study of blood T cell repertoires in COVID-19. Sequencing was performed with immunoSEQ multiplex PCR; in TCRdb, only in-frame clones are kept and a portion is missing. Among about 110,000 clones listed, around 92% were seen once. The specimen sequenced was peripheral blood. These receptors all stem from a man aged 35-49 years with active or convalescent COVID-19. Each CDR3 is given with its conserved first and last residue. D genes are given only for firm matches. Only part of the rows carry a size: once, few, many, or a class if the clone is expanded.

TRBJ1-1,NA,12,NA,TRBV28,TGTGCCAGCAGATTGTCCGGGATAGAAGCTTTCTTT,CASRLSGIEAFF
TRBJ2-4,once,15,NA,TRBV5-8,TGTGCCAGCAGCTTGGCCACCGGAGGCAAAAACATTCAGTACTTC,CASSLATGGKNIQYF
TRBJ2-1,NA,14,NA,TRBV10-3,TGTGCCATCAGTGATAAAACTTCCTACAATGAGCAGTTCTTC,CAISDKTSYNEQFF
TRBJ2-7,NA,12,NA,TRBV12-3/TRBV12-4,TGTGCCAGCAGTTTGCTTAGGGGCGAGCAGTACTTC,CASSLLRGEQYF
TRBJ1-3,NA,14,NA,TRBV7-2,TGTGCCAGCAGCCAAGCAGGGGCTGGAAACACCATATATTTT,CASSQAGAGNTIYF
TRBJ2-1,NA,15,NA,TRBV2,TGTGCCAGCAGTGTAAGGGCGGGCTCCTACAATGAGCAGTTCTTC,CASSVRAGSYNEQFF
TRBJ1-1,NA,13,NA,TRBV6-2/TRBV6-3,TGTGCCAGCAGTTCATTCAGTAACACTGAAGCTTTCTTT,CASSSFSNTEAFF
TRBJ2-7,NA,15,NA,TRBV9,TGTGCCAGCAGCGTAGCCGGGGAGAAGAGTCTCGAGCAGTACTTC,CASSVAGEKSLEQYF
TRBJ1-5,NA,14,NA,TRBV7-2,TGTGCCAGCAGCCCATCCGGGAACGGACAGCCCCAGCATTTT,CASSPSGNGQPQHF
TRBJ1-3,NA,13,NA,TRBV27,TGTGCCAGCAGCTTGGGACTGGGAAACACCATATATTTT,CASSLGLGNTIYF
TRBJ2-2,NA,14,TRBD2,TRBV5-1,TGCGCCAGCAGCTCTAGCGGAAACACCGGGGAGCTGTTTTTT,CASSSSGNTGELFF
TRBJ1-4,NA,18,TRBD1,TRBV27,TGTGCCAGCAGTTTAACCCCCCCACGGGGACAGGGGAGGGAAAAACTGTTTTTT,CASSLTPPRGQGREKLFF
TRBJ1-6,NA,14,NA,TRBV30,TGTGCCTGGAGTGTTGGCGGTCATAATTCACCCCTCCACTTT,CAWSVGGHNSPLHF
TRBJ2-1,once,15,TRBD2,TRBV2,TGTGCCAGCAGTCCTGCTAGCGGGAGAGTCAGTGAGCAGTTCTTC,CASSPASGRVSEQFF
TRBJ1-6,NA,13,NA,TRBV28,TGTGCCAGCCTCCAGGGGAATAATTCACCCCTCCACTTT,CASLQGNNSPLHF
TRBJ2-3,NA,13,TRBD2,TRBV6-5,TGTGCCAGCACGCCGGGAGGGACTAATACGCAGTATTTT,CASTPGGTNTQYF
TRBJ2-6,NA,16,NA,TRBV5-1,TGCGCCAGCAGCTCCACTCCTCTCTCTGGGGCCAACGTCCTGACTTTC,CASSSTPLSGANVLTF
TRBJ2-2,NA,15,TRBD2,TRBV19,TGTGCCAGTAGAATAGCGGGAGGGCCGGTCGGGGAGCTGTTTTTT,CASRIAGGPVGELFF
TRBJ1-1,NA,15,TRBD1,TRBV5-1,TGCGCCAGCAGCGGGGGGACAGGGGCCGGCACTGAAGCTTTCTTT,CASSGGTGAGTEAFF
TRBJ1-2,NA,13,NA,TRBV12-3/TRBV12-4,TGTGCCAGCAGTAAAGGGGGGGGCTATGGCTACACCTTC,CASSKGGGYGYTF
TRBJ2-7,NA,13,TRBD1,TRBV10-3,TGTGCGGCCGGACAGGGAAATTCCTACGAGCAGTACTTC,CAAGQGNSYEQYF
TRBJ1-5,NA,16,TRBD1,TRBV10-3,TGTGCCATCAGTGATAGATGGGACAGGGCCCACTCAGGGCTCATTTTT,CAISDRWDRAHSGLIF
TRBJ2-3,once,15,TRBD2,TRBV7-2,TGTGCCAGCAGCTTTAGCGGGACCTACACAGATACGCAGTATTTT,CASSFSGTYTDTQYF
TRBJ1-1,NA,16,TRBD1,TRBV5-6,TGTGCCAGCAGCTCCCGGGACAGGGCATTGTACACTGAAGCTTTCTTT,CASSSRDRALYTEAFF
TRBJ2-5,NA,15,NA,TRBV6-1,TGTGCCAGCAGTGAAGCGGGGACATACCAAGAGACCCAGTACTTC,CASSEAGTYQETQYF
TRBJ2-6,NA,20,NA,TRBV5-5,TGTGCCAGCAGCTCGGGGGACGGGACAGTTACGTTCTCTGGGGCCAACGTCCTGACTTTC,CASSSGDGTVTFSGANVLTF
TRBJ2-1,once,12,NA,TRBV6-2/TRBV6-3,TGTGCCAGCAGCGTGGGGGCCAATGAGCAGTTCTTC,CASSVGANEQFF
TRBJ1-5,NA,16,TRBD1,TRBV2,TGTGCCAGCAGTGTGGGACAGGGGGCTAATAATCAGCCCCAGCATTTT,CASSVGQGANNQPQHF
TRBJ1-3,NA,17,NA,TRBV7-2,TGTGCCAGCAGCCCACAGGGCAGGGACCCTTCTGGAAACACCATATATTTT,CASSPQGRDPSGNTIYF
TRBJ1-6,NA,15,NA,TRBV2,TGTGCCAGCAGTGCCAACGTAGCTTATAATTCACCCCTCCACTTT,CASSANVAYNSPLHF
TRBJ2-7,once,14,NA,TRBV3-1/TRBV3-2,TGTGCCAGCAGCCCCGGACTAAACCCCTACGAGCAGTACTTC,CASSPGLNPYEQYF
TRBJ1-4,NA,16,NA,TRBV5-1,TGCGCCAGCAGCTTGCAGAGGGCCGCAACTAATGAAAAACTGTTTTTT,CASSLQRAATNEKLFF
TRBJ2-3,NA,15,NA,TRBV21-1,TGTGCCAGCCCGCGGGGAGAATGGGACACAGATACGCAGTATTTT,CASPRGEWDTDTQYF